The subject of this entry is one TCR beta chain. Its antigen is as yet unknown. This specimen comes from a study of cytomegalovirus exposure and HLA in healthy donors. Study-level results: Prediction of most subjects' HLA-A and HLA-B alleles by TCR beta sequences was reportedly accurate. On later analysis, the bulk of CMV-associated TCR beta chains appeared to be HLA-restricted.

Germline CDR1 SGHRS, CDR2 YFSETQ. The junction had 12 bases not matched to a gene; V was cut back by 0 bases and J by 9 bases. The CDR3 covers 18 residues. The primer mix had 60 Vbeta and 13 Jbeta primers. Sequenced by immunoSEQ multiplex PCR; TCRdb stores in-frame clones only, minus some. This sample carries under 150,000 clones, 80% to 90% of them seen once, and the ten largest clones take more than 4%. Sequenced: PBMCs. V and J are TRBV5-1 and TRBJ2-1; 13 positions agree with TRBD2. The TCR was taken from a woman in her twenties or thirties in good health and CMV-seronegative. The CDR3 loop is CASSLALTSGRALGEQFF. In nucleotides, the CDR3 is TGCGCCAGCAGCTTGGCCTTAACTAGCGGGAGGGCCCTAGGTGAGCAGTTCTTC.